The rows below give T cell receptor beta chains drawn from one sample of a study of T-cell memory formation after mild COVID-19. Using its own MiXCR run on the 5' RACE reads, TCRdb lists one record per CDR3 protein. The table has fewer than 550,000 distinct CDR3 sequences, over 15% seen once. Sequenced input: PBMCs or a T cell subset sorted from them (not recorded which). The source is an adult woman who had mild COVID-19 (a few samples of this study predate the infection). Cell type and time point are not known. Both conserved end residues are part of each CDR3. The D gene is left open where the match is weak. Not every row has a clone size; where given, it reads once, few, many or a size class.

J,D,size,V,DNA,CDR3
TRBJ1-2,.,few,TRBV7-3,TGTGCCAGCAGCTCAAGAAATTGGGAGGTAGACCTGGCTAACTATGGCTACACCTTC,CASSSRNWEVDLANYGYTF
TRBJ1-1,.,few,TRBV6-6,TGTGCCAGCACCCTAAGGGGGTCGCTGCCGTTAGCTTTCTTT,CASTLRGSLPLAFF
TRBJ1-1,.,.,TRBV4-3,TGCGCCAGCAGCCAAGAGCGGGGGGGGCCTGAAGCTTTCTTT,CASSQERGGPEAFF
TRBJ2-2,.,.,TRBV27,TGTGCCAGCAGAAGCAGAGGGAGAGCAGCCTTAAACACCGGGGAGCTGTTTTTT,CASRSRGRAALNTGELFF
TRBJ1-6,.,.,TRBV7-2,TGTGCCAGCAGCTTAGAGGTCAGAGAAGGGCCCCTCCACTTT,CASSLEVREGPLHF
TRBJ1-2,TRBD1,.,TRBV29-1,TGCAGCGTCGGGGACAGGGGCCCCAGAAACTATGGCTACACCTTC,CSVGDRGPRNYGYTF
TRBJ1-2,TRBD1,.,TRBV24-1,TGTGCCACCAGTGACCCGGGACAGGGGTTGCATGGCTACACCTTC,CATSDPGQGLHGYTF
TRBJ2-3,.,.,TRBV12-3/TRBV12-4,TGTGCCAGCACTGACTATGGGGGTTACACAGATACGCAGTATTTT,CASTDYGGYTDTQYF
TRBJ2-3,.,.,TRBV21-1,TGTGCCAGCAGCAAAGCTGTGGATACGCAGTATTTT,CASSKAVDTQYF
TRBJ2-1,TRBD1,few,TRBV4-1,TGCGCCAGCAGCCAAGATTCCGGGACAGTTATTTTCTACAATGAGCAGTTCTTC,CASSQDSGTVIFYNEQFF
TRBJ2-3,TRBD2,many,TRBV18,TGTGCCAGCTCACCACCCGGGACTACCCGTGATACGCAGTATTTT,CASSPPGTTRDTQYF
TRBJ2-1,.,few,TRBV20-1,TGCAGTGCCTCCAGGCTTGAGAATGAGCAGTTCTTC,CSASRLENEQFF
TRBJ1-5,.,few,TRBV18,TGTGCCAGCTCACCCGAGTTGGGGGGTGGTCAGCCCCAGCATTTT,CASSPELGGGQPQHF
TRBJ2-1,.,many,TRBV20-1,TGCAGTGCCCCACGTCCCTTCTCCTACAATGAGCAGTTCTTC,CSAPRPFSYNEQFF
TRBJ2-1,.,many,TRBV2,TGTGCCAGCAGGCCCGGGACCGCGAGCAATGAGCAGTTCTTC,CASRPGTASNEQFF
TRBJ2-5,.,.,TRBV5-1,TGCGCCAGCAGCTTGGTTTCTGGTATCCAAAAAGAGACCCAGTACTTC,CASSLVSGIQKETQYF
TRBJ1-2,.,few,TRBV7-8,TGTGCCAGCAGCTTCGGGGGGCGAAATGGCTACACCTTC,CASSFGGRNGYTF
TRBJ2-5,TRBD2,.,TRBV12-3/TRBV12-4,TGTGCCAGCAGCCCATCCCCCATAGCGGGAGAAGCGCGGGAGACCCAGTACTTC,CASSPSPIAGEARETQYF
TRBJ2-1,TRBD1,few,TRBV6-6,TGTGCCACCAGCCGGGACAGCGGATACAATGAGCAGTTCTTC,CATSRDSGYNEQFF
TRBJ2-1,TRBD2,.,TRBV2,TGTGCCAGCAGTGATCTGGGGACTATGTTTTTC,CASSDLGTMFF
TRBJ1-1,.,.,TRBV20-1,TGCAGTGCCAAGAGGACTGAAGCTTTCTTT,CSAKRTEAFF
TRBJ2-1,.,many,TRBV7-9,TGTGCCAGCAGCTTAGAAGGTATCAATGAGCAGTTCTTC,CASSLEGINEQFF
TRBJ1-2,.,few,TRBV27,TGTGCCAGCAGCCTAGGGGGGGACTGGGGTGGCTACACCTTC,CASSLGGDWGGYTF
TRBJ2-1,TRBD2,.,TRBV7-9,TGTGCCAGCAGCCGCCCACTAGCGGGAGACAATGAGCAGTTCTTC,CASSRPLAGDNEQFF
TRBJ2-2,.,.,TRBV7-8,TGTGCCAGCAGCTTCCGGGGCATCGAGGAGCTGTTTTTT,CASSFRGIEELFF
TRBJ2-3,TRBD2,.,TRBV7-9,TGTGCCAGCAGCCGATCCAGCGGGAATAGAGATACGCAGTATTTT,CASSRSSGNRDTQYF
TRBJ2-1,TRBD2,.,TRBV9,TGTGCCAGCAGCGTAGGGCTAGCGGGAGAGGTCAATGAGCAGTTCTTC,CASSVGLAGEVNEQFF
TRBJ2-1,TRBD2,many,TRBV29-1,TGCAGCGTAGGGACTAGCGGGAGGGTAGATGAGCAGTTCTTC,CSVGTSGRVDEQFF
TRBJ2-1,TRBD2,few,TRBV12-3/TRBV12-4,TGTGCCAGCAGTTCGGTGCCCCTAGCGGGAATCAATGAGCAGTTCTTC,CASSSVPLAGINEQFF
TRBJ2-5,.,few,TRBV5-6,TGTGCCAGCAGCTTTGGTATCCGGGAATCCCAGTACTTC,CASSFGIRESQYF
TRBJ2-1,.,few,TRBV12-3/TRBV12-4,TGTGCCAGCAGTTTAGGCCCTCGTGGGGGTGAGGATGAGCAGTTCTTC,CASSLGPRGGEDEQFF
TRBJ2-1,TRBD2,few,TRBV7-2,TGTGCCAGCAGCTTCGTCGGGGCTAGCGGGTTTTACAATGAGCAGTTCTTC,CASSFVGASGFYNEQFF
TRBJ1-5,TRBD1,.,TRBV7-9,TGTGCCAGCAGCTTAGGGGACAGGTTTGGGCAGCCCCAGCATTTT,CASSLGDRFGQPQHF
TRBJ1-1,TRBD1,.,TRBV18,TGTGCCAGCTCACAGGACAGGATTAACACTGAAGCTTTCTTT,CASSQDRINTEAFF
TRBJ2-1,TRBD1,.,TRBV20-1,TGCAGTGCTAGCGGACAGGGCCTTGTGGGATTCAATGAGCAGTTCTTC,CSASGQGLVGFNEQFF
TRBJ1-1,.,.,TRBV10-3,TGTGCCATCGCCCCCCCAGGCAACACTGAAGCTTTCTTT,CAIAPPGNTEAFF
TRBJ1-5,.,few,TRBV6-5,TGTGCCAGCAGGCCGGATGGAATTCAGCCCCAGCATTTT,CASRPDGIQPQHF
TRBJ1-1,.,.,TRBV9,TGTGCCAGCAGCGTAGTTGCTGGGGTTGAAGCTTTCTTT,CASSVVAGVEAFF
TRBJ2-1,TRBD2,.,TRBV9,TGTGCCAGCAGCGTAGCGGGCCTAGCGGGAACCGAGCAGTTCTTC,CASSVAGLAGTEQFF
TRBJ1-1,TRBD1,.,TRBV29-1,TGCAGCGCTACCGGGACAGGACGTTTCATGAACACTGAAGCTTTCTTT,CSATGTGRFMNTEAFF
TRBJ2-3,TRBD2,few,TRBV5-1,TGCGCCAGCAGCCGATCTCCCCCCGGTTGGGAGGGTGCAGATACGCAGTATTTT,CASSRSPPGWEGADTQYF
TRBJ1-4,TRBD1,few,TRBV12-3/TRBV12-4,TGTGCCAGCAGTTCCCCCGGGACAGAAAATGAAAAACTGTTTTTT,CASSSPGTENEKLFF
TRBJ2-1,.,.,TRBV5-1,TGCGCCAGCAGCAACCGACAGGAAAGCTCCTACAATGAGCAGTTCTTC,CASSNRQESSYNEQFF
TRBJ2-5,.,many,TRBV10-3,TGTGCCATCAGTGGGTGGGGCCAGGAGACCCAGTACTTC,CAISGWGQETQYF
TRBJ2-1,TRBD2,.,TRBV9,TGTGCCAGCAGCGTCCACGACGGGAGGCCCAATGAGCAGTTCTTC,CASSVHDGRPNEQFF
TRBJ2-6,.,.,TRBV20-1,TGCAGTGCTACCCGGGACACATTCTCTGGGGCCAACGTCCTGACTTTC,CSATRDTFSGANVLTF
TRBJ1-1,TRBD1,.,TRBV12-3/TRBV12-4,TGTGCCAGCAAACGGACAGGGGGAGCTTTCTTT,CASKRTGGAFF
TRBJ1-4,.,many,TRBV4-1,TGCGCCAGCAGCCCGACCCCGGGAAGCAATGAAAAACTGTTTTTT,CASSPTPGSNEKLFF
TRBJ2-3,.,many,TRBV7-9,TGTGCCAGCAGCTCCAGGGGAGATACGCAGTATTTT,CASSSRGDTQYF
TRBJ1-6,.,.,TRBV11-2,TGTGCCAGCAGCACCACTAGAATGACTGGGAATTCACCCCTCCACTTT,CASSTTRMTGNSPLHF
TRBJ1-1,TRBD1,many,TRBV5-4,TGTGCCAGCAGCAGGACAGGGGTGGCTGAAGCTTTCTTT,CASSRTGVAEAFF
TRBJ2-7,.,few,TRBV2,TGTGCCAGCAACGAACCACGAATGGCGCAGTACTTC,CASNEPRMAQYF
TRBJ2-2,.,few,TRBV12-3/TRBV12-4,TGTGCCAGCAGTAACGACTGGAACACCGGGGAGCTGTTTTTT,CASSNDWNTGELFF
TRBJ1-2,.,many,TRBV6-5,TGTGCCAGCAGTTACTCATCGGTCGGACTGTTGATCGAAAACGGCTACACCTTC,CASSYSSVGLLIENGYTF
TRBJ1-4,.,.,TRBV5-1,TGCGCCAGCAGCCCCCAGACAGTACCTAATGAAAAACTGTTTTTT,CASSPQTVPNEKLFF
TRBJ2-7,TRBD2,.,TRBV29-1,TGCAGCGTTGAGGCGGGGGTCGGGGGAACCTACGAGCAGTACTTC,CSVEAGVGGTYEQYF